This entry concerns a single TCR beta chain. Its antigen is still unknown. The data were taken from a study of cytomegalovirus exposure and HLA in healthy donors. Overall study: Early released data had tens of millions of unique TCRs, all coming from HLA-typed donors.

Germline V gives CDR1 WNHNN, CDR2 SYGVQD (reference sequence). The CDR3 extends over 15 amino acids. V was clipped by 2 bases and J by 4 bases; unmatched bases: 3. Whole-study findings and limits: There were a few CMV-associated chains whose specificity for CMV antigens was confirmed in vitro. In a later analysis, V- and J-gene trimming of beta chains associated with a DCLRE1C missense variant, replicated independently.

PCR was performed using 60 Vbeta and 13 Jbeta primers. Libraries were prepared by immunoSEQ multiplex PCR; TCRdb keeps only in-frame clonotypes and omits some of them. The sample is made up of approximately 110,000 clones, and the top ten hold more than 3% of it. The source of this sequence is a man aged 18 to 29 in good health and CMV-seronegative. The rearrangement uses TRBV10-1 and TRBJ2-1, with 9 bases identical to TRBD2. The material sequenced was PBMCs. The CDR3 coding sequence is TGCGCCAGCAGTGAGCGACTAGCGGCTTACAATGAGCAGTTCTTC. Its translation is CASSERLAAYNEQFF.